This T cell receptor (beta chain) originates from a study of T-cell reconstitution after alpha-beta-depleted transplantation in children. Comment on this clonotype: Its antigen is currently unknown.

Germline loops: CDR1 SGHDN, CDR2 FVKESK. V dropped 3 bases and J dropped 2; count of bases not matched to a gene: 6. The CDR3 is 15 residues long. Unique molecular identifiers were incorporated when the TCRbeta library was constructed. Using its own MiXCR run on the PCR reads, TCRdb lists one record per CDR3 protein. In the table there are approximately 1,000,000 distinct CDR3 sequences, about 29% of which are singletons. Study outcomes and limitations: By about two months after transplant, alpha-beta T cells reportedly arose from several hundred graft clones that had expanded. The authors attributed T-cell counts and diversity one year after transplant mostly to newly produced T cells. Some patients' high day-60 TCRbeta diversity was attributed to recipient cells surviving conditioning.

This clonotype originated in a boy under three years old who had a stem cell transplant for SCID, so the T cells may come from the graft donor. The sequenced sample was PBMCs, mostly from graft donor cells, obtained 360 days after TCRalphabeta/CD19-depleted stem cell transplant. The chain couples TRBV14 to TRBJ2-5, with 7 bases aligning to TRBD2. As DNA, the CDR3 is TGTGCCAGCAGCCAGACTAGGGACTATCAAGAGACCCAGTACTTC. Translating gives CASSQTRDYQETQYF. The whole variable domain, remainder taken from reference TRBV14 and TRBJ2-5, is EAGVTQFPSHSVIEKGQTVTLRCDPISGHDNLYWYRRVMGKEIKFLLHFVKESKQDESGMPNNRFLAERTGGTYSTLKVQPAELEDSGVYFCASSQTRDYQETQYFGPGTRLLVL.